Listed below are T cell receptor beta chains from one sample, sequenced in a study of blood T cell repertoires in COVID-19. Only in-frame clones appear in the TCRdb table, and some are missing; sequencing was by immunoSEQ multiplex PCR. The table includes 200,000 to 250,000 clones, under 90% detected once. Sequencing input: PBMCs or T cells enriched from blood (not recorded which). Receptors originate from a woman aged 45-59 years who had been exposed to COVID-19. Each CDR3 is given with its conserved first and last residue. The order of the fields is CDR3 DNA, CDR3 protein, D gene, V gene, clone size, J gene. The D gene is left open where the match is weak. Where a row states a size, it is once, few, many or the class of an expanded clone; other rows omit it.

TGTGCCAGCAGGAGGACAGGGGGAAATGGCTACACCTTC	CASRRTGGNGYTF	TRBD1	TRBV28	once	TRBJ1-2
TGTGCCAGCAGTTTAAATGGAGCCCAGAACACTGAAGCTTTCTTT	CASSLNGAQNTEAFF	NA	TRBV27	few	TRBJ1-1
TGTGCCAGCAGCTCCGTTGGAAGGAGCTATGGCTACACCTTC	CASSSVGRSYGYTF	NA	TRBV11-2	once	TRBJ1-2
TGTGCCACCCGGGAGGTCGCCACCTCTGGAAACACCATATATTTT	CATREVATSGNTIYF	NA	TRBV6-5	NA	TRBJ1-3
TGCGCCAGCAGCCAAAAAGGCGCGGGCATAGAAAAACTGTTTTTT	CASSQKGAGIEKLFF	NA	TRBV4-3	NA	TRBJ1-4
TGTGCCAGCTCACCACCCGCGCCAGATACGCAGTATTTT	CASSPPAPDTQYF	NA	TRBV18	NA	TRBJ2-3
TGTGCCAGCAGTTACGGGCTCGATTATCTCACCAAAAACATTCAGTACTTC	CASSYGLDYLTKNIQYF	NA	TRBV6-2/TRBV6-3	NA	TRBJ2-4
TGTGCCAGCAGCTTTTGGTTAGCGGACCAAGAGACCCAGTACTTC	CASSFWLADQETQYF	NA	TRBV7-9	NA	TRBJ2-5
TGTGCCAGCAGCTTAAGGGGGGGGAGCGGGGAGCTGTTTTTT	CASSLRGGSGELFF	NA	TRBV7-8	NA	TRBJ2-2
TGTGCCAGCAGCTCGCTAAAGAATGAGCAGTTCTTC	CASSSLKNEQFF	NA	TRBV5-4	NA	TRBJ2-1
TGTGCCAGCGGCGCGGGACTAGCGGTAGAGACCCAGTACTTC	CASGAGLAVETQYF	TRBD2	TRBV2	NA	TRBJ2-5
TGTGCCACCAGCAGAGATAGACAGGGGGCCGCTGAAGCTTTCTTT	CATSRDRQGAAEAFF	TRBD1	TRBV15	NA	TRBJ1-1
TGTGCCAGCAGTAACCGACAGGGGTACGAGCAGTACTTC	CASSNRQGYEQYF	TRBD1	TRBV6-6	NA	TRBJ2-7
TGTGCCACCAGTGATGAATTGACAGGGGGCGCTTCTGGCTACACCTTC	CATSDELTGGASGYTF	TRBD1	TRBV24-1	NA	TRBJ1-2
TGTGCCAGTAGCGGGACAGGGAGCGTCGACGAGCAGTACTTC	CASSGTGSVDEQYF	TRBD1	TRBV19	NA	TRBJ2-7
TGTGCCAGCAGCTTAGATGGGACTAGCGGAGAGACCCAGTACTTC	CASSLDGTSGETQYF	TRBD2	TRBV11-2	few	TRBJ2-5
TGTGCCACCAGCAGAGAAATGGGCGGGAACTATGGCTACACCTTC	CATSREMGGNYGYTF	NA	TRBV15	many	TRBJ1-2
TGTGCCAGCTCACCGGGACTAGCGGGGACTAGCACAGATACGCAGTATTTT	CASSPGLAGTSTDTQYF	TRBD2	TRBV18	NA	TRBJ2-3
TGTGCCAGCAGTCGTACTAGCGGGGGGGCGACAGATACGCAGTATTTT	CASSRTSGGATDTQYF	TRBD2	TRBV6-6	NA	TRBJ2-3
TGTGCCAGCAGCTTAGCGGGGGGGCGGGAGACCCAGTACTTC	CASSLAGGRETQYF	NA	TRBV7-2	NA	TRBJ2-5
TGTGCCAGCAGCTCGACAGTCTCACCCCTCCACTTT	CASSSTVSPLHF	NA	TRBV13	once	TRBJ1-6
TGTGCCAGCTCTCCAATCGGCGCAGGGCGGGGCTATGGCTACACCTTC	CASSPIGAGRGYGYTF	NA	TRBV14	NA	TRBJ1-2
TGTGCCAGCAGCTTGACAGGGTCTAACTATGGCTACACCTTC	CASSLTGSNYGYTF	TRBD1	TRBV7-2	NA	TRBJ1-2
TGCGCCAGCAGCTTGGGAGGAACCGCAACTAATGAAAAACTGTTTTTT	CASSLGGTATNEKLFF	NA	TRBV5-1	NA	TRBJ1-4
TGTGCCAGCAGCCAAGATCACACTCAGCCCCAGCATTTT	CASSQDHTQPQHF	NA	TRBV3-1/TRBV3-2	NA	TRBJ1-5
TGTGCCAGCAGCTTGTTGGACAGGGACTATGGCTACACCTTC	CASSLLDRDYGYTF	TRBD1	TRBV5-4	NA	TRBJ1-2
TGCAGCGCACAGGGGCATGGAGAGACCCAGTACTTC	CSAQGHGETQYF	TRBD1	TRBV29-1	NA	TRBJ2-5
TGTGCCAGCAGCCCGACGCGGACTAGCGGACTCACAGATACGCAGTATTTT	CASSPTRTSGLTDTQYF	TRBD2	TRBV5-6	NA	TRBJ2-3
TGTGCCAGCAGCGCTCCGGGACTGTGGAACACTGAAGCTTTCTTT	CASSAPGLWNTEAFF	NA	TRBV6-5	once	TRBJ1-1
TGTGCCAGCAGCCTTCCGGGGGGTGAAGCTTTCTTT	CASSLPGGEAFF	NA	TRBV7-2	NA	TRBJ1-1
TGTGCCAGCAGTACGGACAGGAACACTGAAGCTTTCTTT	CASSTDRNTEAFF	NA	TRBV2	NA	TRBJ1-1
TGTGCCAGTAGTATAAGGAAGACTAGCGGTGTCGAGCTGTTTTTT	CASSIRKTSGVELFF	TRBD2	TRBV19	NA	TRBJ2-2
TGTGCCAGCAGCTTTGGAGGGTCAGGTCAGCCCCAGCATTTT	CASSFGGSGQPQHF	NA	TRBV7-2	NA	TRBJ1-5
TGTGCCAGTAGTATAATTGGGCTTGGCGCCGGGGAGCTGTTTTTT	CASSIIGLGAGELFF	NA	TRBV19	NA	TRBJ2-2
TGTGCCAGTAGGACCCAGGGTGGAGCTTTCTTT	CASRTQGGAFF	NA	TRBV19	NA	TRBJ1-1
TGCAGTGCGCCCGGGGTCCTGGGCTACACCTTC	CSAPGVLGYTF	NA	TRBV20-1	many	TRBJ1-2
TGTGCCAGCAGTACCCCGGGACAGGGGAACACTGAAGCTTTCTTT	CASSTPGQGNTEAFF	TRBD1	TRBV6-2/TRBV6-3	NA	TRBJ1-1
TGTGCCAGTAGTATTCGGTCGGGGGGCTCCTATAATTCACCCCTCCACTTT	CASSIRSGGSYNSPLHF	NA	TRBV19	few	TRBJ1-6
TGTGCCAGCAGCCCCCGCTCAGGTCTTCAGCATTTT	CASSPRSGLQHF	NA	TRBV7-8	few	TRBJ1-5
TGTGCCAGCAGTGAAGCCGGGACAGGGGGTTTAGCCCTCCACTTT	CASSEAGTGGLALHF	TRBD1	TRBV6-1	NA	TRBJ1-6
TGTGCCAGCAGCTTATCAGGCAATCAGCCCCAGCATTTT	CASSLSGNQPQHF	NA	TRBV11-2	NA	TRBJ1-5
TGTGCCAGCAGCTTAGTAAGGGGGCAGACCCCAGGTGGCTACACCTTC	CASSLVRGQTPGGYTF	TRBD1	TRBV7-8	few	TRBJ1-2
TGCAGCTCCTGGGGGGGATTTAAGGACACTGAAGCTTTCTTT	CSSWGGFKDTEAFF	NA	TRBV29-1	NA	TRBJ1-1
TGTGCCAGCAGCTTAGGACAGGTTTCCTCTGGAAACACCATATATTTT	CASSLGQVSSGNTIYF	NA	TRBV7-2	NA	TRBJ1-3
TGTGCCAGCAAGCGAGGGCTAGCCACAGATACGCAGTATTTT	CASKRGLATDTQYF	NA	TRBV6-5	NA	TRBJ2-3
TGTGCCAGCAGTCCCCGGGACAGCGGATTTAGCAATCAGCCCCAGCATTTT	CASSPRDSGFSNQPQHF	TRBD1	TRBV27	NA	TRBJ1-5
TGTGCCAGCAGCTTGACAGGGGGATGGGGCTACACCTTC	CASSLTGGWGYTF	TRBD1	TRBV5-6	NA	TRBJ1-2
TGCGCCAGCAGCTTGGCAGCGGGGGCCAATATGGATACGCAGTATTTT	CASSLAAGANMDTQYF	TRBD2	TRBV5-1	NA	TRBJ2-3
TGTGCCAGCAGCTATTCGGGGTACAGGGGCGAGCAGTACTTC	CASSYSGYRGEQYF	TRBD1	TRBV3-1/TRBV3-2	few	TRBJ2-7
TGTGCCAGTAGTATGGGGGGTCGGCGGGTCAATGAGCAGTTCTTC	CASSMGGRRVNEQFF	NA	TRBV19	NA	TRBJ2-1
TGTGCCAGCAGCTTTCTAGCGGGGGGATTCTACAATGAGCAGTTCTTC	CASSFLAGGFYNEQFF	TRBD2	TRBV7-2	once	TRBJ2-1
TGTGCCAGCAGCCAAGACGACAGGGTACTTGAGACCCAGTACTTC	CASSQDDRVLETQYF	TRBD1	TRBV14	once	TRBJ2-5
TGTGCCAGCAGCCCCCGGGTCGGCGGGGAGCTGTTTTTT	CASSPRVGGELFF	NA	TRBV7-3	NA	TRBJ2-2
TGTGCCAGCAGTTTAGACGGGGGATTTCGAGGCTACACCTTC	CASSLDGGFRGYTF	NA	TRBV27	once	TRBJ1-2
TGTGCCAGCAGTTACTCCAGGGGCTATGGCTACACCTTC	CASSYSRGYGYTF	NA	TRBV6-5	NA	TRBJ1-2
TGTGCCACCAGCGGCTGGGACTCCCCACATGGCTACACCTTC	CATSGWDSPHGYTF	NA	TRBV24-1	once	TRBJ1-2
TGTGCCAGCAGCTTAAGCAGGGGCACTGAAGCTTTCTTT	CASSLSRGTEAFF	NA	TRBV11-1	NA	TRBJ1-1
TGTGCCAGCAGTCCTTACAGGGGTCGGGGAAACTCACCCCTCCACTTT	CASSPYRGRGNSPLHF	TRBD1	TRBV28	NA	TRBJ1-6
TGTGCCAGCAGCTTGGCGACGGGACAGGGGGCTGGTGGGGCCAACGTCCTGACTTTC	CASSLATGQGAGGANVLTF	TRBD1	TRBV5-6	NA	TRBJ2-6